This entry describes one T cell receptor (beta chain). The data derive from a study of control samples from healthy donors and cancer patients. The data were produced by immunoSEQ multiplex PCR, yet TCRdb's version contains in-frame clones alone and is incomplete. The sample lists 94,000 or so clones; 70% to 85% were seen once. Germline loops: CDR1 MNHNY, CDR2 SVGAGI (reference sequence). The CDR3 covers 15 residues. V shed 6 bases and J shed 0 bases, with 11 bases lying between them. The TCR sequence derives from a man between 65 and 85 years old with lung cancer. Sequenced sample: PBMCs. V gene TRBV6-6 combines with J gene TRBJ2-2; no reliable D call. CDR3 amino acids: CASRPGPANTGELFF. The CDR3 DNA follows: TGTGCCAGCAGGCCGGGCCCAGCGAACACCGGGGAGCTGTTTTTT.